The T cell receptor (beta chain) described here comes from a study of blood T cells in healthy people across ages. For this clonotype: Antigen specificity is unknown.

PCR was performed a second time for about 7 to 12 cycles using a sample-barcoded 5' primer and a J-beta primer mix. Carrying 12 random nucleotides, a template-switch adaptor labeled each individual cDNA molecule. Each sample yielded at least 2.5 million CDR3-containing paired-end reads. TCRdb fed the 5' RACE reads into MiXCR, producing one record per CDR3 protein. The sample carries a few hundred thousand distinct CDR3 sequences, 27% recorded once. Germline loops: CDR1 DFQATT, CDR2 SNEGSKA (reference sequence). Trimming took 4 bases from V and 0 from J; bases not matched to a gene: 7. There are 18 residues in the CDR3. Findings of the study overall: Investigators treated diversity estimates from one million T cells as underestimates.

Drawing of peripheral blood yielded 8.5 to 10 milliliters from each donor. The source material was blood. The sequence was obtained from a woman between 65 and 79 years old in good health. The chain combines TRBV20-1 with TRBJ2-6; TRBD1 matches 12 bases. The CDR3 nucleotides read TGCAGTGCTATGACTCCGGGACAGGGGGCCTCTGGGGCCAACGTCCTGACTTTC. Protein sequence: CSAMTPGQGASGANVLTF.